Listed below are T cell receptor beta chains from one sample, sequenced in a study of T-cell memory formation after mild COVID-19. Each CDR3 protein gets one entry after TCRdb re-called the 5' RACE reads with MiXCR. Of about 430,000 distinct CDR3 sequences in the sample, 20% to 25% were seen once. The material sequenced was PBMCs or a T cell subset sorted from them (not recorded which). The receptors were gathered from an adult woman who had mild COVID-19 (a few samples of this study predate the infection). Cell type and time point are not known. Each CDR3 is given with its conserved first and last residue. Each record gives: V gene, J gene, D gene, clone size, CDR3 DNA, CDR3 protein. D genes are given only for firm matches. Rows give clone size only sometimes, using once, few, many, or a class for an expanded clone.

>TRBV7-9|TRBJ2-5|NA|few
TGTGCCAGCAGCTTAGATGACCACAGCATTCTTGGAGAGACCCAGTACTTC
CASSLDDHSILGETQYF
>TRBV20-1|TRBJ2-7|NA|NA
TGCAGTGCTCCCGGGACTTTCCCCTACGAGCAGTACTTC
CSAPGTFPYEQYF
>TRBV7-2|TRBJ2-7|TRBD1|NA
TGTGCCAGCAGCTTAGCGGGGACAGGGGGCGCGGCCTACGAGCAGTACTTC
CASSLAGTGGAAYEQYF
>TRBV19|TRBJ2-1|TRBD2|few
TGTGCCAGTAGTATCGGGAGCGGGAGTCACTCCTACAATGAGCAGTTCTTC
CASSIGSGSHSYNEQFF
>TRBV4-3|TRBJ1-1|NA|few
TGCGCCAGCAGCCAAGATTTATCGAGGGTGGTAACTGAAGCTTTCTTT
CASSQDLSRVVTEAFF
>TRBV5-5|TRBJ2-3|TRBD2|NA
TGTGCCAGCAGCCATATAGCGGGGGGCGGCACAGATACGCAGTATTTT
CASSHIAGGGTDTQYF
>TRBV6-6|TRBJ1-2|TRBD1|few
TGTGCCAGCAGTTACTCGGACAGGGGGGTCGGCTACACCTTC
CASSYSDRGVGYTF
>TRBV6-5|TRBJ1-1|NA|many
TGTGCCAGCAGTTACAGGAACACTGAAGCTTTCTTT
CASSYRNTEAFF
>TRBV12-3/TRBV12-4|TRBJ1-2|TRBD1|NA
TGTGCCAGCAGTCGGGACAGTCTGGATGGCTACACCTTC
CASSRDSLDGYTF
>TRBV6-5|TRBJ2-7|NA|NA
TGTGCCAGCTGGAAGGGGGAAAAAGCGGGATCCTACGAGCAGTACTTC
CASWKGEKAGSYEQYF
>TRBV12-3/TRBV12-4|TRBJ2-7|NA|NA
TGTGCCAGCAGTTTTTTTGGGGCTAGCGTACTTATCGAGCAGTACTTC
CASSFFGASVLIEQYF
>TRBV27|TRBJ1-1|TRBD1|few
TGTGCCAGTCGATTAACAGGGGGCACTGAAGCTTTCTTT
CASRLTGGTEAFF
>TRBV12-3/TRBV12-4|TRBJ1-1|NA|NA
TGTGCCAGCAGGTTACAGGGTGGCACTGAAGCTTTCTTT
CASRLQGGTEAFF
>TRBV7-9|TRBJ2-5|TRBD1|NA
TGTGCCAGCAGGACCGTCCGGGACAGGGAAGAGACCCAGTACTTC
CASRTVRDREETQYF
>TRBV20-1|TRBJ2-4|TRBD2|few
TGCAGTGCTAGCCCTACGGGAGGGGCCGGTCACAAAAACATTCAGTACTTC
CSASPTGGAGHKNIQYF
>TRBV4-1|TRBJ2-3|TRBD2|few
TGCGCCAGCAGTCTTAGCCTTGGGACTAGCGGGGTCACAGATACGCAGTATTTT
CASSLSLGTSGVTDTQYF
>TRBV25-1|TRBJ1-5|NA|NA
TGTGCCAGCAGTGAATCGGGGACGGACAATCAGCCCCAGCATTTT
CASSESGTDNQPQHF
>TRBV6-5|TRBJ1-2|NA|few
TGTGCCAGCAGCGGAACAGGGACCCACTATGGCTACACCTTC
CASSGTGTHYGYTF
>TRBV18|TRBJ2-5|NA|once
TGTGCCAGCTCATCAGTAGCCCGGGTCCCCACGGCAACAGAGACCCAGTACTTC
CASSSVARVPTATETQYF
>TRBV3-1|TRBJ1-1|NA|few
TGTGCCAGCAGCCAGGGGGGTCAGATGAGAACTGAAGCTTTCTTT
CASSQGGQMRTEAFF
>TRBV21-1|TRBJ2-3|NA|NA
TGTGCCAGCACCAAGGGGGGGTATAGCACAGATACGCAGTATTTT
CASTKGGYSTDTQYF
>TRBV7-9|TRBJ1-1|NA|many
TGTGCCAGCAGCTTCCTTTCGGGAGCGAACACTGAAGCTTTCTTT
CASSFLSGANTEAFF
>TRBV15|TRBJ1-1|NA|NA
TGTGCCACCAGCGGAGGGACCACCTTGGGCACTGAAGCTTTCTTT
CATSGGTTLGTEAFF
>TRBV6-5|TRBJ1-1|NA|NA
TGTGCCAGCACCTCGGGGACTGAAGCTTTCTTT
CASTSGTEAFF
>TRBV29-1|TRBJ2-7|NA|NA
TGCAGCGTTGAAGGAGGTGCAGGGAGTGCCTACGAGCAGTACTTC
CSVEGGAGSAYEQYF
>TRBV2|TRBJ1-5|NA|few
TGTGCCAGCCGGGGCCCAGTGGGTCAGCCCCAGCATTTT
CASRGPVGQPQHF
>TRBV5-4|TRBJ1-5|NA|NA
TGTGCCAGCAGCCGTGCGGGGACTAATCAGCCCCAGCATTTT
CASSRAGTNQPQHF
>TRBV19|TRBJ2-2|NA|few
TGTGCCAGTAGTGCACATAGCCGACTAGCCGGGGAGCTGTTTTTT
CASSAHSRLAGELFF
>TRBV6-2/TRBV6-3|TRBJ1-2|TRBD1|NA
TGTGCCAGCAGTATCTCGGGACAGAGCTATGGCTACACCTTC
CASSISGQSYGYTF
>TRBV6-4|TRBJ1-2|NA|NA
TGTGCCAGTCAGTATAAAGGGACGGATCCCCCTAACTATGGCTACACCTTC
CASQYKGTDPPNYGYTF
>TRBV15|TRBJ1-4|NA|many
TGTGCCACCAGCAGAGATAAAGGAGAGGCTACTAATGAAAAACTGTTTTTT
CATSRDKGEATNEKLFF
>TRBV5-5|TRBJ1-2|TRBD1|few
TGTGCCAGCAGCCTGTCCCCCGGGACAGGGTATGGCTACACCTTC
CASSLSPGTGYGYTF
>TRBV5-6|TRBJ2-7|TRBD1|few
TGTGCCAGCACCTTAGGACAGGGGGCGTTCGAGCAGTACTTC
CASTLGQGAFEQYF
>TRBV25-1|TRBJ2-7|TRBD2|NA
TGTGCCAGCACGCGCGGGGGTGGGTACGAGCAGTACTTC
CASTRGGGYEQYF
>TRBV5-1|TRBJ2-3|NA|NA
TGCGCCAGCAGCTTGGGTGCTTACAGGACAGATAAGCAGTATTTT
CASSLGAYRTDKQYF
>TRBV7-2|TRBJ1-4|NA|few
TGTGCCAGCAGCCCAAGAGGCCGGGAAATCAGTATTGAAAAACTGTTTTTT
CASSPRGREISIEKLFF
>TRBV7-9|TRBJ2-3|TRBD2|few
TGTGCCAGCGTTCGGTCGGCGGGAGGGACGACAGATACGCAGTATTTT
CASVRSAGGTTDTQYF
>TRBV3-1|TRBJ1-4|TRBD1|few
TGTGCCAGCAGCCAAGGGGATCAACAGGGGGCCAGGGAAAAACTGTTTTTT
CASSQGDQQGAREKLFF
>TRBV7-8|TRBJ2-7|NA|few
TGTGCCAGCAGCTTAGCCGGGCTGACTTCCTACGAGCAGTACTTC
CASSLAGLTSYEQYF
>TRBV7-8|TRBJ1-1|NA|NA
TGTGCCAGCAGCCCCTGGGACATCCCGAACACTGAAGCTTTCTTT
CASSPWDIPNTEAFF
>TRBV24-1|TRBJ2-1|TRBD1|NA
TGTGCCACCAGTGATCCAACAGGGGGCGGGTACAATGAGCAGTTCTTC
CATSDPTGGGYNEQFF
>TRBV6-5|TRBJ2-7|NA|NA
TGTGCCAGCATTTCAACAGGGGGGGTCGAGCAGTACTTC
CASISTGGVEQYF
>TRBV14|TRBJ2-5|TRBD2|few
TGTGCCAGCAGCCAGGGACTAGCGGGACTCCAAGAGACCCAGTACTTC
CASSQGLAGLQETQYF
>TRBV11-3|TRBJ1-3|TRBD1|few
TGTGCCAGCATCCTAGGGCAGGGGGTAGTTGCCCCCGGAAACACCATATATTTT
CASILGQGVVAPGNTIYF
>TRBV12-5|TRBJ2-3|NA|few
TGTGCTAGTGGTAGTACCACAGATACGCAGTATTTT
CASGSTTDTQYF
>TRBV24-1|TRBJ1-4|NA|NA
TGTGCCACCAGTGCCTCGGGACGCCGGAATGAAAAACTGTTTTTT
CATSASGRRNEKLFF
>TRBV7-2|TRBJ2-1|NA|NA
TGTGCCAGCCGCATATCGGGACGAGACTACAATGAGCAGTTCTTC
CASRISGRDYNEQFF
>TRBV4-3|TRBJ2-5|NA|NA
TGCGCCAGCAGCCAAGATGAGGGGCTAGCCGAGGGGACCCAGTACTTC
CASSQDEGLAEGTQYF
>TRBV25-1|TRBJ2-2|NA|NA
TGTGCCAGCACCCTCGGGGGGAACACCGGGGAGCTGTTTTTT
CASTLGGNTGELFF
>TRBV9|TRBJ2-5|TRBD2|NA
TGTGCCAGCAGCGTCCGGGGGGGCCCCGAGACCCAGTACTTC
CASSVRGGPETQYF
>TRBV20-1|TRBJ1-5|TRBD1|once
TGCAGTGCTAGATCGGGACAGGGGGATAGCAATCAGCCCCAGCATTTT
CSARSGQGDSNQPQHF
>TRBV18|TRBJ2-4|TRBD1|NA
TGTGCCAGCTCACCACCGCAGGGGGCAGGCAAAAACATTCAGTACTTC
CASSPPQGAGKNIQYF
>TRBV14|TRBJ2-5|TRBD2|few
TGTGCCAGCAGCCAAGGTCTAGCGGGGACAGAGACCCAGTACTTC
CASSQGLAGTETQYF